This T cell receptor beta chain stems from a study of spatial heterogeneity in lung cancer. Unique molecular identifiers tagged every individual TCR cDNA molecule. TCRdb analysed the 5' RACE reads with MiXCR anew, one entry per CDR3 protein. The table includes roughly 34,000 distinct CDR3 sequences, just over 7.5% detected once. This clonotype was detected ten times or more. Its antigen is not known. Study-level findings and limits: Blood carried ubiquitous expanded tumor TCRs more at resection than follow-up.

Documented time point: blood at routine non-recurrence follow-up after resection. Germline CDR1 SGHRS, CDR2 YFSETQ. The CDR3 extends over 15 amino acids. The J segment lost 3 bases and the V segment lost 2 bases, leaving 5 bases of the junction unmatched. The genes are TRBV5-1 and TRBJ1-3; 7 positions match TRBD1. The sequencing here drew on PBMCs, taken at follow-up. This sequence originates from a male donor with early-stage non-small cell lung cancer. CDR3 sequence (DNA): TGCGCCAGCAGCTTCACAGGGGTAGATGGAAACACCATATATTTT. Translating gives CASSFTGVDGNTIYF.